The next 27 T cell receptor beta chains were all read from a single sample in a study of CD8 T cells in ankylosing spondylitis. These receptors lack a known antigen. Study conclusions and caveats: A motif of several highly homologous TCR beta variants was seen as apparently characteristic of ankylosing spondylitis blood.

TCRdb re-called the 5' RACE reads with MiXCR, one entry per CDR3 protein. The sample holds fewer than 400,000 distinct CDR3 sequences, approximately 20% seen once. Sequenced: blood, either unsorted or a sorted T cell fraction (not recorded which). All receptors derive from a male donor with ankylosing spondylitis.

Only a few counts were recorded for this clonotype. The rearrangement joins TRBV7-2 to TRBJ1-2; no definite D call. With 7 bases removed from V and 8 bases from J, the gap between germline ends came to 20 bases. CDR1 is SGHTA, CDR2 FQGNSA, per germline. The CDR3 is 14 residues long. CDR3 amino acids: CASNHAQSRGGYTF. As DNA, the CDR3 is TGTGCCAGCAATCACGCACAATCACGCGGCGGCTACACCTTC. Combining the CDR3 with reference TRBV7-2 and TRBJ1-2 gives the whole variable domain GAGVSQSPSNKVTEKGKDVELRCDPISGHTALYWYRQSLGQGLEFLIYFQGNSAPDKSGLPSDRFSAERTGGSVSTLTIQRTQQEDSAVYLCASNHAQSRGGYTFGSGTRLTVV.

The CDR3 region is CASSVAPSSYEQYF. For the CDR3, the DNA is TGTGCCAGCAGCGTAGCTCCGAGCTCCTACGAGCAGTACTTC. V usage is TRBV9 and J usage is TRBJ2-7, with D unresolved. V lost 0 bases and J 0 bases, leaving 7 bases between the germline ends. CDR3 size: 14 residues. Germline V lookup: CDR1 SGDLS, CDR2 YYNGEE.

This clonotype was found a few times. The V and J genes are TRBV6-5 and TRBJ1-5; D is possibly TRBD1 (5 bases). The CDR3 has 15 residues. V was trimmed by 0 bases and J by 5 bases, leaving 11 bases between them. Germline-derived CDR1 and CDR2 are MNHEY and SVGAGI. In nucleotides, the CDR3 is TGTGCCAGCAGTTACTCAGGTGGGGACGATCAGCCCCAGCATTTT. Residues: CASSYSGGDDQPQHF.

The chain is built from TRBV29-1 and TRBJ2-7, with D hard to call. The CDR3 sequence is 11 residues long. CDR1 and CDR2 (germline): SQVTM, ANQGSEA. Trimming pared 6 bases from V and 2 bases from J, leaving 8 bases between. This CDR3 reads CSVRRAYEQYF. As DNA, the CDR3 is TGCAGCGTCCGGCGTGCCTACGAGCAGTACTTC.

This clonotype was found many times. This chain joins TRBV29-1 and TRBJ2-7; 9 nucleotides agree with TRBD1. V lost 1 base and J lost 2; bases outside the gene matches: 0. The length of the CDR3 is 13 residues. Germline lookup yields CDR1 SQVTM and CDR2 ANQGSEA. The CDR3 DNA reads TGCAGCGTTGAAGGACAGGGGGCCTACGAGCAGTACTTC. Amino acid sequence: CSVEGQGAYEQYF.

This clonotype was seen more than once but under ten times. This rearrangement joins TRBV20-1 to TRBJ2-7, with 9 bases that match TRBD2. Trimming took 3 bases from V and 6 from J; bases not matched to a gene: 9. Germline-derived CDR1 and CDR2 are DFQATT and SNEGSKA (reference sequence). The CDR3 contains 14 residues. Here the CDR3 reads CSASPSGKLSEQYF. In DNA form, the CDR3 reads TGCAGTGCTAGTCCTAGCGGGAAACTTTCCGAGCAGTACTTC.

As for this clonotype: The germline gene is not matched at one end of the junction; a read error may be the cause. The rearrangement uses TRBV10-2 and TRBJ2-1, with a weak D call TRBD2 (6 bases). This CDR3 has 14 amino acids. Germline V gives CDR1 WSHSY, CDR2 SAAADI. The CDR3 region is CARSELGWRGEQFF. CDR3 nucleotide sequence: TGCGCCAGGAGTGAGCTCGGGTGGCGGGGTGAGCAGTTCTTC.

The gene calls are TRBV3-1 and TRBJ2-5, with D possibly matching TRBD2 (5 bases). Per the germline V gene, CDR1 is LGHDT and CDR2 is YNNKEL (reference sequence). This CDR3 spans 14 amino acids. V lost 4 bases to trimming and J lost 5 bases, with 14 bases between them. The CDR3 DNA sequence: TGTGCCAGCAGCCCTCGGGGTATAGGGGAGACCCAGTACTTC. This encodes CASSPRGIGETQYF.

The chain couples TRBV28 to TRBJ2-7; D possibly corresponds to TRBD1 (7 bases). Germline V CDR1 and CDR2: MDHEN, SYDVKM. V was pared by 6 bases and J by 2 bases, with 17 bases between. The CDR3 is made up of 15 amino acids. CDR3 nucleotides: TGTGCCAGCAGCTCAGGGGGGACTGCAGCCTACGAGCAGTACTTC. This translates into CASSSGGTAAYEQYF. Supplemented by reference TRBV28 and TRBJ2-7, the full variable domain reads DVKVTQSSRYLVKRTGEKVFLECVQDMDHENMFWYRQDPGLGLRLIYFSYDVKMKEKGDIPEGYSVSREKKERFSLILESASTNQTSMYLCASSSGGTAAYEQYFGPGTRLTVT.

Only a few counts were recorded for this clonotype. This rearrangement joins TRBV25-1 to TRBJ1-4; TRBD1 might be the D (6 bases). CDR3 size: 13 residues. The V and J ends lost 2 bases and 10 bases respectively, with 11 bases between them. Looked up from germline, CDR1 is MGHDK and CDR2 is SYGVNS. The CDR3 sequence: CASSEPGRGKLFF. The DNA for the CDR3 is TGTGCCAGCAGTGAACCTGGCAGGGGAAAACTGTTTTTT.

The CDR3 here is CASRGDQKNTGELFF. The CDR3, as DNA: TGTGCCAGCAGAGGGGACCAAAAAAACACCGGGGAGCTGTTTTTT. The genes are TRBV12-3 or TRBV12-4 and TRBJ2-2; D tentatively reads TRBD1 or TRBD2 (5 bases each). The CDR3 has 15 amino acids. Trimming pared 6 bases from V and 2 bases from J, leaving 13 bases between.

This rearrangement joins TRBV12-3 or TRBV12-4 to TRBJ2-5, with TRBD1 matching over 8 bases. Trimming at V came to 6 bases and at J to 5 bases, leaving 8 bases not matched to a gene. The length of the CDR3 is 14 residues. CDR3 sequence (DNA): TGTGCCAGCAGCCGGACAGGGCAAGCGGAGACCCAGTACTTC. Residues: CASSRTGQAETQYF.

CDR3 amino acids: CSVKKGGTDTQYF. The CDR3 nucleotides are TGCAGCGTTAAGAAAGGGGGAACAGATACGCAGTATTTT. The V gene is TRBV29-1, the J gene TRBJ2-3; tentative D call: TRBD1 (6 bases). CDR1 is SQVTM and CDR2 is ANQGSEA in the germline V gene. CDR3 length equals 13 residues. The V gene lost 5 bases and the J gene lost 3 bases, with 12 bases spanning the gap.

Written as DNA, the CDR3 is TGTGCCAGCAGTTCCGGTCTAGCGGGCGCTAGCACAGATACGCAGTATTTT. Translating gives CASSSGLAGASTDTQYF. The chain recombines TRBV28 with TRBJ2-3; 8 nucleotides line up with TRBD2. The V and J ends lost 4 bases and 0 bases, in that order; junction bases with no gene match: 9. The CDR3 totals 17 residues. CDR1 and CDR2 from the germline V gene are MDHEN and SYDVKM. Supplemented by reference TRBV28 and TRBJ2-3, the full variable domain reads DVKVTQSSRYLVKRTGEKVFLECVQDMDHENMFWYRQDPGLGLRLIYFSYDVKMKEKGDIPEGYSVSREKKERFSLILESASTNQTSMYLCASSSGLAGASTDTQYFGPGTRLTVL.

In its sample, this clonotype was seen once. The chain combines TRBV15 with TRBJ2-5; no reliable D call. The V and J ends lost 0 bases and 1 base respectively, with 9 bases between them. CDR1 is LNHNV, CDR2 YYDKDF, per germline (reference sequence). CDR3 length equals 15 residues. CDR3 nucleotides: TGTGCCACCAGCAGAGATATGGGTCCCCAAGAGACCCAGTACTTC. Amino acids: CATSRDMGPQETQYF.

The sample holds a few counts of this clonotype. J is TRBJ2-1 and V is TRBV5-5; possible D gene TRBD2, 5 bases. CDR3 length: 16 residues. Germline assignment: CDR1 SGHKS and CDR2 YYEKEE (reference sequence). V lost 0 bases to trimming and J lost 1 base, with 11 bases between them. The CDR3 DNA sequence: TGTGCCAGCAGCTTGGCTTCTAGCTTATCCTACAATGAGCAGTTCTTC. Residues: CASSLASSLSYNEQFF.

J is TRBJ2-2 and V is TRBV24-1; 7 positions agree with TRBD1. This CDR3 is built from 15 residues. Germline V lookup: CDR1 KGHDR, CDR2 SFDVKD. V was pared by 5 bases and J by 5 bases, with 7 bases of the junction left unmatched. The CDR3 sequence is CATSGPGQTTGELFF. CDR3 sequence (DNA): TGTGCCACCAGTGGCCCGGGACAGACGACCGGGGAGCTGTTTTTT.

The CDR3 loop reads CASSRKGRYSGANVLTF. CDR3 DNA sequence: TGTGCCAGCAGTCGAAAGGGACGGTACTCTGGGGCCAACGTCCTGACTTTC. The chain uses TRBV12-3 or TRBV12-4 and TRBJ2-6; D may correspond to TRBD1 or TRBD2 (5 bases each). This CDR3 spans 17 amino acids. The V gene lost 5 bases and the J gene lost 0 bases, with 14 bases spanning the gap.

This clonotype was seen ten or more times. V gene TRBV10-3 combines with J gene TRBJ1-4; possible D gene TRBD1, 5 bases. V shed 2 bases and J shed 7 bases, with 8 bases lying between them. Germline V gene data show CDR1 as ENHRY and CDR2 as SYGVKD. The CDR3 length is 13 residues. The CDR3 DNA reads TGTGCCATCAGTGAGAGGGGTGGTGAAAAACTGTTTTTT. Translating gives CAISERGGEKLFF.

In this sample, this clonotype turned up many times. The chain has TRBV29-1 and TRBJ2-3; 9 bases match TRBD1. Per germline, CDR1 SQVTM and CDR2 ANQGSEA. The V and J ends lost 4 bases and 6 bases, in that order; junction bases with no gene match: 5. The CDR3 covers 13 residues. This chain's CDR3 is CSVGDRAGDTQYF. CDR3 DNA: TGCAGCGTTGGGGACAGGGCGGGGGATACGCAGTATTTT.

This clonotype was observed a handful of times. V gene TRBV11-2 combines with J gene TRBJ2-3, with D unclear. V lost 2 bases, J lost 6 bases, and 15 bases lay in between. CDR3 size: 15 residues. The germline gives CDR1 SGHAT, CDR2 FQNNGV. The chain's CDR3 is CASSLNGLVGDTQYF. CDR3 DNA: TGTGCCAGCAGCTTAAATGGGCTAGTTGGGGATACGCAGTATTTT.

The chain joins TRBV27 to TRBJ2-7, with D perhaps matching TRBD1 (5 bases). The ends were cut back, 9 bases at V and 5 bases at J, with 23 bases in the middle. Germline V gives CDR1 MNHEY, CDR2 SMNVEV (reference sequence). This CDR3 spans 15 amino acids. CDR3 loop: CASDSTGGRGDEQYF. The CDR3, as DNA: TGTGCCAGTGACTCAACAGGTGGAAGAGGCGACGAGCAGTACTTC.

This chain uses TRBV18 with TRBJ1-4; D not certain. Germline lookup yields CDR1 KGHSH and CDR2 LQKENI. The CDR3 extends over 14 amino acids. Trimming left V 4 bases short and J 0 bases short, with 6 bases between. The CDR3 reads CASSLGATNEKLFF. As DNA, the CDR3 is TGTGCCAGCTCACTTGGAGCAACTAATGAAAAACTGTTTTTT.

This clonotype occurred a few times. The chain combines TRBV5-1 with TRBJ2-3; the match to TRBD2 covers 11 bases. Germline values: CDR1 SGHRS, CDR2 YFSETQ. V was pared by 4 bases and J by 7 bases, with 8 bases of the junction left unmatched. There are 15 residues in the CDR3. The CDR3 spells CASSPTSGVANTQYF. In DNA, the CDR3 is TGCGCCAGCAGCCCGACTAGCGGGGTAGCTAATACGCAGTATTTT.

V is TRBV7-2 and J is TRBJ2-1; D unresolved. The germline V and J ends were trimmed by 1 base and 2 bases, with 9 bases remaining between them. The CDR3 runs to 15 residues. Germline CDR1 and CDR2: SGHTA and FQGNSA. The CDR3 sequence is CASSLVAITYNEQFF. The CDR3 coding sequence is TGTGCCAGCAGCTTAGTGGCCATTACCTACAATGAGCAGTTCTTC.

This clonotype turned up a few times. The chain joins TRBV12-3 or TRBV12-4 to TRBJ2-2, with D perhaps matching TRBD1 (6 bases). The CDR3 is made up of 12 amino acids. V lost 7 bases, J lost 6 bases, and 9 bases lay in between. The CDR3 loop reads CASIRGAGELFF. The DNA of the CDR3 is TGTGCCAGCATCAGGGGTGCCGGGGAGCTGTTTTTT.

This clonotype was observed a few times. The J gene is TRBJ2-1, the V gene TRBV10-3, with 12 bases lining up with TRBD2. The V gene end was trimmed by 8 bases and the J gene end by 10 bases; junction bases not matched to a gene: 9. Germline loops: CDR1 ENHRY, CDR2 SYGVKD. CDR3 length equals 14 residues. The CDR3 loop is CAISLAGGIREQFF. The CDR3 nucleotides are TGTGCCATCTCTCTAGCGGGAGGGATTAGAGAGCAGTTCTTC.